This T cell receptor (beta chain) emerged from a study of T cell repertoires in cytomegalovirus infection. Study information: CMV epitopes used comprised recently identified HLA-C-restricted ones and well-studied HLA-B-restricted ones. A matching HLA type, together with CMV infection, was signaled by public TCR beta signatures.

Broader study findings: Identification of carriers of CMV plus the relevant HLA was achieved through cumulative public TCR beta family frequency. CMV-specific TCR beta clonotypes restricted by HLA-C dominated the ex vivo response.

TCRdb processed the reads anew with MiXCR; each CDR3 protein has one entry. The sample includes 640,000 or so distinct CDR3 sequences, roughly 30% of them seen just once. To note about this clonotype: Its matching antigen is unknown.

Per germline, CDR1 SNHLY and CDR2 FYNNEI. V dropped 1 base and J dropped 4 bases, with 11 bases sitting between them. The CDR3 is 14 amino acids. The sequences come from cultured PBMCs, collected from culture after CMV antigen stimulation. This sequence joins TRBV2 and TRBJ2-7; tentatively, D is TRBD1 (5 bases). The clonotype comes from a human donor in good health (CMV status not recorded). Some clones in this sample may be carry-over from other donors' samples. The CDR3 nucleotides read TGTGCCAGCAGTGAAGTATTGGGGCGTTACGAGCAGTACTTC. It encodes CASSEVLGRYEQYF.